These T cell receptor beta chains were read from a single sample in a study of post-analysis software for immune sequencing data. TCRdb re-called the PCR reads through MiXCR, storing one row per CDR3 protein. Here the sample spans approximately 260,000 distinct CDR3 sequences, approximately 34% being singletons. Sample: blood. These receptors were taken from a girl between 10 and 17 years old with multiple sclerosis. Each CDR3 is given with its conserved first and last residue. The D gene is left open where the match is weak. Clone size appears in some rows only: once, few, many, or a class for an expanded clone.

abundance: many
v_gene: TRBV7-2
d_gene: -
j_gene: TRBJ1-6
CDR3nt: TGTGCCAGCAGCTTAATCCCTGTTACGGGGAATTCACCCCTCCACTTT
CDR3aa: CASSLIPVTGNSPLHF

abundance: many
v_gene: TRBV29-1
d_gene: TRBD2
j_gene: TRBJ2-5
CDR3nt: TGCAGCGTTGATCCGGGACTAGCGGGAGAAGAGACCCAGTACTTC
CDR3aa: CSVDPGLAGEETQYF

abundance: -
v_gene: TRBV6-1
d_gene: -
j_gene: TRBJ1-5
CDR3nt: TGTGCCAGCAGTCCAGGGGAGCGTCAGCCCCAGCATTTT
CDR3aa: CASSPGERQPQHF

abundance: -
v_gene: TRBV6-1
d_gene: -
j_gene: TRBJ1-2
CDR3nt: TGTGCCAGCAGTGAACTCCGTAGGAACTATGGCTACACCTTC
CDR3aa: CASSELRRNYGYTF

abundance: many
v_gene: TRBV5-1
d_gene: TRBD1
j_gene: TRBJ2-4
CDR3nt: TGCGCCAGCAGCTTGGGACAGGGGAGGACAAACATTCAGTACTTC
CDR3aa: CASSLGQGRTNIQYF

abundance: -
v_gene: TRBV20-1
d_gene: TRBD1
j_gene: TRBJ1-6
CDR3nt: TGCAGTGCTACCGGACAGGGGGATTCACCCCTCCACTTT
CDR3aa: CSATGQGDSPLHF

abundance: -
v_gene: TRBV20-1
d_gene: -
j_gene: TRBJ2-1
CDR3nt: TGCAGTGCTAGAGCGGGAGTAAGATACAATGAGCAGTTCTTC
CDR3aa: CSARAGVRYNEQFF

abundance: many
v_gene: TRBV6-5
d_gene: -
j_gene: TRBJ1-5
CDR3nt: TGTGCCAGCAGCACCAGGGATAGCAATCAGCCCCAGCATTTT
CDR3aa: CASSTRDSNQPQHF

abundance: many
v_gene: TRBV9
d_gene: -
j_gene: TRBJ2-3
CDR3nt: TGTGCCAGCAGCGTAAGGGAAGGCCTGGGAACAGATACGCAGTATTTT
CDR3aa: CASSVREGLGTDTQYF

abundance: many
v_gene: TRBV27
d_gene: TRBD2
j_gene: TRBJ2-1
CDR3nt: TGTGCCAGCAGTAGGAGCGGGGACTACAATGAGCAGTTCTTC
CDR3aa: CASSRSGDYNEQFF

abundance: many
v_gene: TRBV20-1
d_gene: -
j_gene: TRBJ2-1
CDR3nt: TGCAGTGCTAGCCGGGACCACCAAGCTGCGCAGTTCTTC
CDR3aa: CSASRDHQAAQFF

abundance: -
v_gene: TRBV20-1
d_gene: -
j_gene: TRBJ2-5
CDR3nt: TGCAGTGCTAGGGGTCAGAGTGGAGAGACCCAGTACTTC
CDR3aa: CSARGQSGETQYF

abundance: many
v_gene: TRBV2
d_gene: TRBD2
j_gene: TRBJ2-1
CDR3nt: TGTGCCAGCAGTGTCCCAGGACTAGCGGGGGCGGGCTCCTACAATGAGCAGTTCTTC
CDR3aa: CASSVPGLAGAGSYNEQFF

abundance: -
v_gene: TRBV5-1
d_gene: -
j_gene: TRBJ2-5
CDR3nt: TGCGCCAGCAGCTTAGAGGACGGGTACCAAGAGACCCAGTACTTC
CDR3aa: CASSLEDGYQETQYF

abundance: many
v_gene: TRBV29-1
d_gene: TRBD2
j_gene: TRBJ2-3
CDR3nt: TGCAGCACTGAGGGGAGCGGGAGCTTGCCAGATACGCAGTATTTT
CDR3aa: CSTEGSGSLPDTQYF